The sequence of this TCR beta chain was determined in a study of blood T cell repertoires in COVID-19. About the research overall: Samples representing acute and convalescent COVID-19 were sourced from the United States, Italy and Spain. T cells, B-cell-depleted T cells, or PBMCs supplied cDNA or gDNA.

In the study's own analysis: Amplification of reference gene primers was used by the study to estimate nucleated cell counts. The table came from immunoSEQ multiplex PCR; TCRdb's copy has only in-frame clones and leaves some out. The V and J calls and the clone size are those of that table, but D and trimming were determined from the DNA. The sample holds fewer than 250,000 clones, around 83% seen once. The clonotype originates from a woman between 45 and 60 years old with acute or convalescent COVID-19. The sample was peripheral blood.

The CDR3 loop is CATSDLGRDASGGELFF. The DNA for the CDR3 is TGTGCCACCAGTGATTTGGGGCGGGACGCATCAGGCGGGGAGCTGTTTTTT. The chain employs TRBV24-1 and TRBJ2-2; a weak D match, TRBD2 (6 bases). The CDR3 is 17 amino acids. Germline V lookup: CDR1 KGHDR, CDR2 SFDVKD. Trimming stripped 0 bases from V and 7 bases from J, with 17 bases between.